What follows describes a single T cell receptor beta chain. Its target is unknown. The data are from a study of T cell responses to AZD1222 COVID-19 vaccine. The ends were cut back, 7 bases at V and 1 base at J, with 11 bases in the middle. The germline gives CDR1 SGDLS, CDR2 YYNGEE. There are 13 residues in the CDR3. Sequenced by immunoSEQ multiplex PCR; TCRdb stores in-frame clones only, minus some. The sample includes 15,000 or so clones, approximately 84% of them seen just once. Study-wide findings and caveats: There were repertoire samples only from the period after the peak T cell response.

The specimen comprised peripheral blood, sampled 28 days after the second AZD1222 dose. This chain joins TRBV9 and TRBJ1-1; maybe TRBD1 (6 bases). The receptor comes from an adult who received the AZD1222 COVID-19 vaccine. The CDR3 spells CASGQTGNTEAFF. The CDR3, as DNA: TGTGCCAGCGGACAGACAGGGAACACTGAAGCTTTCTTT.